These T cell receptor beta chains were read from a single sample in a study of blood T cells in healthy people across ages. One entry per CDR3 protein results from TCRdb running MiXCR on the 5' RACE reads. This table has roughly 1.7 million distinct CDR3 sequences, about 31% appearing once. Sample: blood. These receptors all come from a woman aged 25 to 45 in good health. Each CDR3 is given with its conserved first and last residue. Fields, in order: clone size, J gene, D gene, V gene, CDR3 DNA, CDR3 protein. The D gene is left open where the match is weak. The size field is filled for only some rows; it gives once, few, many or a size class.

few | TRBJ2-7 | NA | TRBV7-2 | TGTGCCAGCAGCCCCACGCGACAAAGAACCGAGCAGTACTTC | CASSPTRQRTEQYF
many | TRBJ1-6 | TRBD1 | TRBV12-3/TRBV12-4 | TGTGCCAGCAGCGGACAGGGGATTTCACCCCTCCACTTT | CASSGQGISPLHF
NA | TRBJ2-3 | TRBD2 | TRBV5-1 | TGCGCCAGCAGCTCAGGGACTAGCGGGAGGTTTGGCACAGATACGCAGTATTTT | CASSSGTSGRFGTDTQYF
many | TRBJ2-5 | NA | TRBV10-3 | TGTGCCATCCGTAGCGCGCCGGGGGGCGGGCAGTACTTC | CAIRSAPGGGQYF
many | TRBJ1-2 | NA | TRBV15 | TGTGCCACCAGCAGAACTGAAGCTAACTATGGCTACACCTTC | CATSRTEANYGYTF
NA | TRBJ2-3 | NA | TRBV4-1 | TGCGCCAGCAGCCGAGACAGGTTAGATACGCAGTATTTT | CASSRDRLDTQYF
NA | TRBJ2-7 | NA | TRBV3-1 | TGTGCCAGCAGCCCCTCGGGGTCGTTGCACTACGAGCAGTACTTC | CASSPSGSLHYEQYF
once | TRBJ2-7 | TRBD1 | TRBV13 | TGTGCCAGCAGCGAAACAACAGGGGCCCGCTGGGTCGAGCAGTACTTC | CASSETTGARWVEQYF
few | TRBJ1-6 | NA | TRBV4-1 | TGCGCCAGCAGCCAAGATCTCGCCAGCTCCTATAATTCACCCCTCCACTTT | CASSQDLASSYNSPLHF
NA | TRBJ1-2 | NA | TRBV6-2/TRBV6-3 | TGTGCCAGCAGTTACGGGACGGCCCTTTATGGCTACACCTTC | CASSYGTALYGYTF
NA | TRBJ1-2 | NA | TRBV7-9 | TGTGCCAGCAGCCTCGACCCTCCGGGTCCCATGGAGAACTATGGCTACACCTTC | CASSLDPPGPMENYGYTF
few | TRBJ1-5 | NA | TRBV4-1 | TGCGCCAGCAGCCAAGGAAGTGGGTCCGGTCAGCCCCAGCATTTT | CASSQGSGSGQPQHF
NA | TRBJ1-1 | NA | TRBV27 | TGTGCCAGCAGTCTCCTACTCGCGGGCTCTGAAGCTTTCTTT | CASSLLLAGSEAFF
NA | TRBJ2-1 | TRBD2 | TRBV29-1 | TGCAGCGTTGTCTCCAGCGGGAGGGGAAATGGGCAGTTCTTC | CSVVSSGRGNGQFF
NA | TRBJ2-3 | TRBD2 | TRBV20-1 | TGCAGTGCTAGGACTAGCGGGGGCCCCGGGGGGCCAGATACGCAGTATTTT | CSARTSGGPGGPDTQYF
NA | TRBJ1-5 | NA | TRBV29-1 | TGCAGCGTTGAAGATCCGGCCGGCAGGTCGGGCGATATAGGAAATCAGCCCCAGCATTTT | CSVEDPAGRSGDIGNQPQHF
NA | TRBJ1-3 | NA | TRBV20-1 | TGCAGTGCTAGGGGGGCTGTAAACACCATATATTTT | CSARGAVNTIYF
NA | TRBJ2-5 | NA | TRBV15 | TGTGCCACCAGCAGAGATGCGACTCACCAAGGAGAGACCCAGTACTTC | CATSRDATHQGETQYF
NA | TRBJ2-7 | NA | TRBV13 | TGTGCCAGCAGCTTATCCGGCTCGGGTTCAAACGAGCAGTACTTC | CASSLSGSGSNEQYF
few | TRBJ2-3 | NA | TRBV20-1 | TGCAGTGCTATCCTCTCCGAGGATACGCAGTATTTT | CSAILSEDTQYF
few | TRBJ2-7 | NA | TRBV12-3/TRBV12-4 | TGTGCCAGCACCCAGTCCCCGGGTCTCGAGCAGTACTTC | CASTQSPGLEQYF
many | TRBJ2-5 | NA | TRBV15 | TGTGCCACCAGCAGAGGTGTTTCAGAATCTAAAGAGACCCAGTACTTC | CATSRGVSESKETQYF
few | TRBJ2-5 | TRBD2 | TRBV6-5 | TGTGCCAGCGTATTTAGCGGGGGGGCCCGCGAGACCCAGTACTTC | CASVFSGGARETQYF
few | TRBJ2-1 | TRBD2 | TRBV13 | TGTGCCAGCACCCAAGAGGGCTGGGGGGGAAGGTACAATGAGCAGTTCTTC | CASTQEGWGGRYNEQFF
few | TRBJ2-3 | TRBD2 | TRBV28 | TGTGCCAGCAGCCTACTAGCGTACGTTCCAGATACGCAGTATTTT | CASSLLAYVPDTQYF
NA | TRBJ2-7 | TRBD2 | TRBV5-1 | TGCGCCAGCAGCCGCGGACTAGCCGACGAGCAGTACTTC | CASSRGLADEQYF
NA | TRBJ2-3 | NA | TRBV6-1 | TGTGCCAGCAGGAGACAGAGGGGAGATACGCAGTATTTT | CASRRQRGDTQYF
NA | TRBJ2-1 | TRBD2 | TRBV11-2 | TGTGCCAGCAGCTTCTCTAGCGGGAGGCCTTACAATGAGCAGTTCTTC | CASSFSSGRPYNEQFF